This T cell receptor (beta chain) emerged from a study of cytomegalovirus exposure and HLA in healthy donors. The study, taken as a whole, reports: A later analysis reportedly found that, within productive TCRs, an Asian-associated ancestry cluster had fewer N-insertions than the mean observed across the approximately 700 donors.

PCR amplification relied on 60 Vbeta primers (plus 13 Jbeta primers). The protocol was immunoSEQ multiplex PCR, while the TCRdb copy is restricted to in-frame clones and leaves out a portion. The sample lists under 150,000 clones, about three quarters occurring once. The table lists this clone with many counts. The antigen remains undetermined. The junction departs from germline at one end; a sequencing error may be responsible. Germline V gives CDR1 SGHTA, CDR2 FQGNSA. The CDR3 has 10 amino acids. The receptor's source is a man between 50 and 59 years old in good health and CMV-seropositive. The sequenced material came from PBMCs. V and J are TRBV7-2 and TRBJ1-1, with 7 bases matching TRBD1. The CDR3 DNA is TGTGCCAGCAGCTTAGGCCGGGACAGCTTT. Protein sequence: CASSLGRDSF.